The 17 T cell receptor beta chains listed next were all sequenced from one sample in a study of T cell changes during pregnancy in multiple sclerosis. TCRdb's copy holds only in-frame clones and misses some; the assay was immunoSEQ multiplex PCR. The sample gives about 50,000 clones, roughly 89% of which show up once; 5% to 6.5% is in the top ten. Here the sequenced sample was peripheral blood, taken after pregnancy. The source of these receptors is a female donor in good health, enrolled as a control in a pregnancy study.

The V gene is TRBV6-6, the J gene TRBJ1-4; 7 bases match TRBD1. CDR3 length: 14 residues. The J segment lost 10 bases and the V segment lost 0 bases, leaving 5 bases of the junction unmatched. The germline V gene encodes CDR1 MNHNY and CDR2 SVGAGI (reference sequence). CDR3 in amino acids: CASSYSPQGRKLFF. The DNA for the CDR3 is TGTGCCAGCAGTTACTCTCCACAGGGGCGAAAACTGTTTTTT.

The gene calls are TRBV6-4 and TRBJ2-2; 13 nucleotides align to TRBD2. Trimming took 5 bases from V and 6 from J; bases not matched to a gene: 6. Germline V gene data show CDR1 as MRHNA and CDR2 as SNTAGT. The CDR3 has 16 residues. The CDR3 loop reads CASSRTSGSGSGELFF. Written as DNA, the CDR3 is TGTGCCAGCAGTCGGACTAGCGGGAGTGGTTCCGGGGAGCTGTTTTTT.

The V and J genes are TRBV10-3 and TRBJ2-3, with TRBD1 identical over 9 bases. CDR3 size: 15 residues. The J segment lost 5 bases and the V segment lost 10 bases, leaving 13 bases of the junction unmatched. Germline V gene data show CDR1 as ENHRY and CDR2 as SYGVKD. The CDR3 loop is CATSLGDRDLDTQYF. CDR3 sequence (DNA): TGTGCCACCTCCCTCGGGGACAGGGATCTAGATACGCAGTATTTT.

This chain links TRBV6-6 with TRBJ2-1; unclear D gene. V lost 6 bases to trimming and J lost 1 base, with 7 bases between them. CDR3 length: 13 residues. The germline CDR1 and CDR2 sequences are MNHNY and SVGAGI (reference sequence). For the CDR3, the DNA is TGTGCCAGCAGCCCCGTATCCTACAATGAGCAGTTCTTC. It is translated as CASSPVSYNEQFF.

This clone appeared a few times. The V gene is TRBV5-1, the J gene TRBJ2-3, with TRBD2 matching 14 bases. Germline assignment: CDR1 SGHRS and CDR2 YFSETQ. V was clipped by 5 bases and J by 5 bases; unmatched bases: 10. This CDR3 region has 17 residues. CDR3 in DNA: TGCGCCAGCAGAACCGGGACTAGCGGGAGCGATAAAGATACGCAGTATTTT. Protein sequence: CASRTGTSGSDKDTQYF.

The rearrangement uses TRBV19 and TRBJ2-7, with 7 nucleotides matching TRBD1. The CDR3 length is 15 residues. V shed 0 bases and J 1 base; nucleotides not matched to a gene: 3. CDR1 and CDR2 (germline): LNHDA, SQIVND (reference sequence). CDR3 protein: CASSIEGTASYEQYF. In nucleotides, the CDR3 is TGTGCCAGTAGTATAGAGGGGACAGCATCCTACGAGCAGTACTTC.

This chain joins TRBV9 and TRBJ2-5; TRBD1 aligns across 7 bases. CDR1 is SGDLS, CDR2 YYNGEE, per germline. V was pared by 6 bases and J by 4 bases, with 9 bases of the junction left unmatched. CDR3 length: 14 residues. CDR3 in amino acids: CASNNAGGRETQYF. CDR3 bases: TGTGCCAGCAACAACGCAGGGGGTCGAGAGACCCAGTACTTC.

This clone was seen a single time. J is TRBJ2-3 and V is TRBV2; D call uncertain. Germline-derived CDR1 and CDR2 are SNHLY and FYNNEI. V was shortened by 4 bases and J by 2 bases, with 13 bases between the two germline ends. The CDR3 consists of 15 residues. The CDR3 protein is CASSGPAKTTDTQYF. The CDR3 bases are TGTGCCAGCAGTGGTCCAGCGAAAACCACAGATACGCAGTATTTT.

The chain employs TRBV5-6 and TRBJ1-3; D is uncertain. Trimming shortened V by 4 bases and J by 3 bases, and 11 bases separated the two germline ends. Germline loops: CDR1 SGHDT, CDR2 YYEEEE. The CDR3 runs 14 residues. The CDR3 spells CASSLGRLGNTIYF. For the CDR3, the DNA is TGTGCCAGCAGCCTGGGGAGGCTTGGAAACACCATATATTTT.

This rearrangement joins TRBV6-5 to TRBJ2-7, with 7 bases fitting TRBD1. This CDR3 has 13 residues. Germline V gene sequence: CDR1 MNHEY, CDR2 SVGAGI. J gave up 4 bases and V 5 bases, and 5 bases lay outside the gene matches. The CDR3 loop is CASSQSGGYEQYF. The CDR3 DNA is TGTGCCAGCAGTCAATCAGGGGGTTACGAGCAGTACTTC.

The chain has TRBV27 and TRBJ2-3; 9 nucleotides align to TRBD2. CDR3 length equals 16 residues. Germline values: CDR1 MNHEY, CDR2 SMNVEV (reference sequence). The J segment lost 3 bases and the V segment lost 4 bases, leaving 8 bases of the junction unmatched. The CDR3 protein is CASSSYSGGRTDTQYF. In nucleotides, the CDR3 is TGTGCCAGCAGTTCTTATAGCGGGGGAAGAACAGATACGCAGTATTTT.

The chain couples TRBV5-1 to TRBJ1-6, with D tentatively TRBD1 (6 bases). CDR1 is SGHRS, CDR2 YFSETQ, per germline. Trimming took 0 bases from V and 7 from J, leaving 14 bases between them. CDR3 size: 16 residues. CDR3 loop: CASSLGQEFRNSPLHF. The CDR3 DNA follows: TGCGCCAGCAGCTTGGGACAGGAGTTTCGAAATTCACCCCTCCACTTT. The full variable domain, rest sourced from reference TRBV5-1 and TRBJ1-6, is KAGVTQTPRYLIKTRGQQVTLSCSPISGHRSVSWYQQTPGQGLQFLFEYFSETQRNKGNFPGRFSGRQFSNSRSEMNVSTLELGDSALYLCASSLGQEFRNSPLHFGNGTRLTVT.

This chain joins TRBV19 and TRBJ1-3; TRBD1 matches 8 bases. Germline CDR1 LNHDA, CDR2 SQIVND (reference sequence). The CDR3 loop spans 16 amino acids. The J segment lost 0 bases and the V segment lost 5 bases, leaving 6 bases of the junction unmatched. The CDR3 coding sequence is TGTGCCAGTAGTCCGCCAGGGGGCCACTCTGGAAACACCATATATTTT. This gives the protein CASSPPGGHSGNTIYF. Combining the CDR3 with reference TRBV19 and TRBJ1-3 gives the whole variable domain DGGITQSPKYLFRKEGQNVTLSCEQNLNHDAMYWYRQDPGQGLRLIYYSQIVNDFQKGDIAEGYSVSREKKESFPLTVTSAQKNPTAFYLCASSPPGGHSGNTIYFGEGSWLTVV.

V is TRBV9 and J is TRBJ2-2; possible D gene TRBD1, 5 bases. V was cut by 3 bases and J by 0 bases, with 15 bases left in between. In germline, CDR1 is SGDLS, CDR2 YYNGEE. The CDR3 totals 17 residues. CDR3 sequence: CASSEIQGPANTGELFF. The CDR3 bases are TGTGCCAGCAGCGAAATCCAGGGTCCCGCGAACACCGGGGAGCTGTTTTTT.

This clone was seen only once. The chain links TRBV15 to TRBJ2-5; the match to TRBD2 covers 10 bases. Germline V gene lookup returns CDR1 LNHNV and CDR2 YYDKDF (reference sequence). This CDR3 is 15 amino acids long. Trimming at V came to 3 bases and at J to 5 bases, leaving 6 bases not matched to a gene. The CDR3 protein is CATSSEAGGSETQYF. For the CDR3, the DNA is TGTGCCACCAGCAGCGAAGCGGGGGGGTCGGAGACCCAGTACTTC.

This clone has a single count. The chain's CDR3 is CSVDTSGYNEQFF. The DNA for the CDR3 is TGCAGCGTTGACACTAGCGGATACAATGAGCAGTTCTTC. J is TRBJ2-1 and V is TRBV29-1; 8 bases line up with TRBD2. The CDR3 is 13 residues long. The germline gives CDR1 SQVTM, CDR2 ANQGSEA. The trim removed 3 bases at V and 4 bases at J, leaving 2 bases unmatched.

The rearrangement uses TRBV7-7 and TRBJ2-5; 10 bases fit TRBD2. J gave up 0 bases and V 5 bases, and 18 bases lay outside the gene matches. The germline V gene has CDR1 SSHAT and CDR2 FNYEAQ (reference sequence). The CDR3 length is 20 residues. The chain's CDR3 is CASSPEGGVAGGMDQETQYF. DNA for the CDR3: TGTGCCAGCAGCCCAGAAGGGGGGGTAGCGGGGGGAATGGACCAAGAGACCCAGTACTTC.